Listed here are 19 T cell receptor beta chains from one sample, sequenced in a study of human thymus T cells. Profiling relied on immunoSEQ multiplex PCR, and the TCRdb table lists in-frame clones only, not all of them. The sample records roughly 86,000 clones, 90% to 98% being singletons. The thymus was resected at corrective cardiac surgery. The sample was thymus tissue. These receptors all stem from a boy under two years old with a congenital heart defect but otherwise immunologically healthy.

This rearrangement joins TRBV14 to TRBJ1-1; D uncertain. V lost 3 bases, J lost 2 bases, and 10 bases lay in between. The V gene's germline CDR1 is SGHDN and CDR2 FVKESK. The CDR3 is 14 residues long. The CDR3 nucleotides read TGTGCCAGCAGCCAGAGACCGGGAAACACTGAAGCTTTCTTT. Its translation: CASSQRPGNTEAFF.

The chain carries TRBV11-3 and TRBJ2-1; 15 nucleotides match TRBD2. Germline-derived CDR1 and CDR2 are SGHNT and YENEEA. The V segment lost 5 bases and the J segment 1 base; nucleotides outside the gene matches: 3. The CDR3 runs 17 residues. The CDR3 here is CASSPGLAGGSYNEQFF. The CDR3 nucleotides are TGTGCCAGCAGCCCAGGACTAGCGGGGGGGTCCTACAATGAGCAGTTCTTC.

The CDR3 DNA follows: TGTGCCTGGAGTGTACTCCGAGGGGATACCCAGTACTTC. Protein sequence: CAWSVLRGDTQYF. The gene calls are TRBV30 and TRBJ2-5; D possibly uses TRBD1 or TRBD2 (5 bases each). This CDR3 is 13 amino acids long. V lost 0 bases, J lost 8 bases, and 13 bases lay in between. CDR1 is GTSNPN and CDR2 is SVGIG in the germline V gene (reference sequence). The entire variable domain, with the rest obtained from reference TRBV30 and TRBJ2-5, is as follows: SQTIHQWPATLVQPVGSPLSLECTVEGTSNPNLYWYRQAAGRGLQLLFYSVGIGQISSEVPQNLSASRPQDRQFILSSKKLLLSDSGFYLCAWSVLRGDTQYFGPGTRLLVL.

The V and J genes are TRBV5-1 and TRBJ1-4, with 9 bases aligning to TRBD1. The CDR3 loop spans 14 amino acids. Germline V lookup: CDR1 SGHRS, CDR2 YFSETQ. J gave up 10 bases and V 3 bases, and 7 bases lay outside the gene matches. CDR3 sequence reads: CASSWDRVSGKLFF. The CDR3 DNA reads TGCGCCAGCAGCTGGGACAGGGTGAGCGGAAAACTGTTTTTT.

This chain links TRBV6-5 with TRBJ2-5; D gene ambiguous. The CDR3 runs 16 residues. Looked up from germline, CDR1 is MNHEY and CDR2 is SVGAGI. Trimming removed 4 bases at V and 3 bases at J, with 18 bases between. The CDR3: CASSSIMLPFEETQYF. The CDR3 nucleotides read TGTGCCAGCAGTTCGATCATGTTGCCGTTTGAAGAGACCCAGTACTTC.

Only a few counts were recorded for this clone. CDR3 residues: CASSSNQGYTF. In nucleotides, the CDR3 is TGTGCCAGCAGCTCTAACCAGGGCTACACCTTC. V usage is TRBV5-6 and J usage is TRBJ1-2; no firm D call. Germline-derived CDR1 and CDR2 are SGHDT and YYEEEE. The V end was cut by 3 bases, the J end by 8 bases, with 8 bases between. There are 11 residues in the CDR3.

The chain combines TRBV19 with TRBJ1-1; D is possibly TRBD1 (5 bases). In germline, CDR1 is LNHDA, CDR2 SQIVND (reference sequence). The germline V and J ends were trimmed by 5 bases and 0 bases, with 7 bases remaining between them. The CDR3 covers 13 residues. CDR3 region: CASSRGMNTEAFF. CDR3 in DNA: TGTGCCAGTAGTCGGGGGATGAACACTGAAGCTTTCTTT.

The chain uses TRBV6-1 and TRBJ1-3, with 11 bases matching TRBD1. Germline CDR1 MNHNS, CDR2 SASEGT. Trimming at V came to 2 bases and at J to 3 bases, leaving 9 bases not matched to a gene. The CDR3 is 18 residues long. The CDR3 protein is CASSERDRGYGFGNTIYF. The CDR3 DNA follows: TGTGCCAGCAGTGAAAGGGACAGGGGGTATGGCTTTGGAAACACCATATATTTT.

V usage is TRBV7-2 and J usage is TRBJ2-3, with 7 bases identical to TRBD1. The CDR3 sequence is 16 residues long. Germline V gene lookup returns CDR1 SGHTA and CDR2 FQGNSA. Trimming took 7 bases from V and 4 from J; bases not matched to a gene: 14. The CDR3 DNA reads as TGTGCCAGCACCAACCTAGGACAGGATAGGGCAGATACGCAGTATTTT. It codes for CASTNLGQDRADTQYF.

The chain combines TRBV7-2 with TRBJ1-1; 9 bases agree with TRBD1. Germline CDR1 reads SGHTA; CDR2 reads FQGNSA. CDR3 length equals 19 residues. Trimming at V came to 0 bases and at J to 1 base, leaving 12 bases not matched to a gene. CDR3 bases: TGTGCCAGCAGCTTAGCGGCCGTAGGGACAGGGTTTTCGAACACTGAAGCTTTCTTT. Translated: CASSLAAVGTGFSNTEAFF. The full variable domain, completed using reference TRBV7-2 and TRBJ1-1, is GAGVSQSPSNKVTEKGKDVELRCDPISGHTALYWYRQSLGQGLEFLIYFQGNSAPDKSGLPSDRFSAERTGGSVSTLTIQRTQQEDSAVYLCASSLAAVGTGFSNTEAFFGQGTRLTVV.

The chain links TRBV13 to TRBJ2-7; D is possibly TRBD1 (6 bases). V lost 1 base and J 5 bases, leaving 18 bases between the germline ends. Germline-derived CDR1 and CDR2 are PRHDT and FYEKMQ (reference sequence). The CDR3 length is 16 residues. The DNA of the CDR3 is TGTGCCAGCAGCTTAGAAAATAAAACAGGGATGAACGAGCAGTACTTC. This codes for CASSLENKTGMNEQYF.

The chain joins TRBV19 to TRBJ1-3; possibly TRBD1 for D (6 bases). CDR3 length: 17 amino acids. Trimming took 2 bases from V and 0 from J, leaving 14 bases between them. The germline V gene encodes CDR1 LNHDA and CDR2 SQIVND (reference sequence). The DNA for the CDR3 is TGTGCCAGTAGTATACTTGGGGGCCCCCTCTCTGGAAACACCATATATTTT. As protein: CASSILGGPLSGNTIYF.

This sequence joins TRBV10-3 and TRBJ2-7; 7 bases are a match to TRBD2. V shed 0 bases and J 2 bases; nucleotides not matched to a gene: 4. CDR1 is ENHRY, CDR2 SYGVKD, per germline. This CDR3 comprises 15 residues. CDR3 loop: CAISESNGRTYEQYF. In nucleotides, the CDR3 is TGTGCCATCAGTGAGTCGAACGGGAGGACCTACGAGCAGTACTTC.

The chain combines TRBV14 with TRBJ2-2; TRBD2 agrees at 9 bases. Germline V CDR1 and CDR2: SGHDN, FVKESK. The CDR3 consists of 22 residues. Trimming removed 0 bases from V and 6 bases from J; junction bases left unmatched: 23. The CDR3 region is CASSQDCTSGGPPSNRAGELFF. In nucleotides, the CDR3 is TGTGCCAGCAGCCAAGATTGTACCAGCGGGGGGCCACCCTCCAACCGGGCCGGGGAGCTGTTTTTT.

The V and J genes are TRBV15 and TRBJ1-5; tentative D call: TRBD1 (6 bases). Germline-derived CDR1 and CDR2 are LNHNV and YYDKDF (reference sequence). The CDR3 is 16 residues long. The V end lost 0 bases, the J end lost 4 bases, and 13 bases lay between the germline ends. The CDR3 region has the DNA TGTGCCACCAGCAGAGATCCCCTGGACAGTAATCAGCCCCAGCATTTT. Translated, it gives CATSRDPLDSNQPQHF.

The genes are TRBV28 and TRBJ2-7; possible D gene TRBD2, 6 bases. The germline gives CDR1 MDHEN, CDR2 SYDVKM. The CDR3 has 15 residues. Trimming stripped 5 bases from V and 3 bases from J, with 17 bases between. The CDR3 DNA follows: TGTGCCAGCAGTAAACCCGGGACTGGCGACTACGAGCAGTACTTC. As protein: CASSKPGTGDYEQYF.

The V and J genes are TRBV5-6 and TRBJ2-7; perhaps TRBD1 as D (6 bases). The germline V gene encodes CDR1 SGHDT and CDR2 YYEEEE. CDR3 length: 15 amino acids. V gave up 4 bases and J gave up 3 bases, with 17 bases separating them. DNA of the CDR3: TGTGCCAGCAGCCACGGACAGCCGGAGTTCTACGAGCAGTACTTC. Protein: CASSHGQPEFYEQYF.

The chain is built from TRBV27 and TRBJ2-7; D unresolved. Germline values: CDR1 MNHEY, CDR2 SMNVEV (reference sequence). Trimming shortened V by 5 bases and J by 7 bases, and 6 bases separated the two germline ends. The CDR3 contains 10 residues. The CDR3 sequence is CASSKSEQYF. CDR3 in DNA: TGTGCCAGCAGTAAGTCAGAGCAGTACTTC.

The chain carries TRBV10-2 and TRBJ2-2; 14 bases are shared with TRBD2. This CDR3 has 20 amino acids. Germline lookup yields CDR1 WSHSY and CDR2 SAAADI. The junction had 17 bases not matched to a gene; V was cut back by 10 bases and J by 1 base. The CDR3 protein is CATLRTSGRNPEGNTGELFF. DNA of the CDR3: TGCGCCACCCTAAGGACTAGCGGGAGGAATCCCGAGGGGAACACCGGGGAGCTGTTTTTT.